This entry is about one T cell receptor (beta chain). A few counts support this clone. It lacks a known antigen. No base quality values were provided; no much bigger clone lies one nucleotide off. All of the isolated RNA was reverse transcribed with the High Capacity cDNA Reverse Transcription Kit, so expressed TCRB transcripts were sequenced. Deep immunoSEQ sequencing was applied to naive, central memory and regulatory T cell samples, giving an average of around 3.4 million total reads per sample. After sorted cells were lysed in RLT buffer, RNA was extracted with DNase-treated RNeasy Micro or Mini kits, with the choice depending on cell number. To prevent cross-contamination, each cell subset was processed individually, whereas patient and healthy donor samples were processed jointly. Using the immunoSEQ multiplex PCR, TCRB sequences were amplified from cDNA into 87-bp fragments spanning the CDR3 region. Amplicons were sequenced on the Illumina HiSeq platform. As for the authors' bioinformatics: Synthetic template baselines were used to correct PCR bias computationally, reads within Hamming distance 2 were collapsed, and singletons that could not be merged were discarded. Reads were aligned against IMGT to assign V, D and J genes, CDR3 length and insertions or deletions at six rearrangement sites. Within each subset, clonotype counts were normalized to the number of sorted cells before true diversity and Gini coefficients were calculated with the tcR R package. The overlap coefficient, calculated on TCRB nucleotide sequences, was used to measure repertoire sharing. Out-of-frame TCRB sequences from naive cells were analyzed to stand in for the pre-selection repertoire. The clones in this table, taken by TCRdb from immuneACCESS, are in-frame only. Not every clone is retained; where verified, under half of the shortfall comes from an unresolved V gene, and the cause of the rest is unknown. Clone size and V and J calls were adopted from that table, with D and trimming inferred from the DNA. Counted in this sample were 200,000 to 250,000 clones; around an eighth of them appeared once. The top ten constitute roughly 0.028% of the sample.

This sample is drawn from a study of beta chain features in type 1 diabetes (dated by TCRdb to between 2017 and 2018). In the study overall: Mean age, gender distribution, total cell number and subset yield did not differ between patients and healthy donors. A total of roughly 99 million sorted cells were examined across all samples, and the number of cells per subset was strongly correlated with RNA yield. In the study, recently diagnosed type 1 diabetes patients and matched healthy donors were compared on the TCRB repertoires of their sorted circulating CD4+ T cell subsets. Regulatory and stem cell-like memory subsets were isolated from only 8 patients and about eight healthy donors, whereas naive and central memory subsets came from all 28 donors.

The paper's findings and limits, for the study overall: Because cDNA was sequenced instead of genomic DNA, highly expressing activated cells could be over-represented, though the groups showed no difference in activation or CD3 levels. At VDJ recombination sites, type 1 diabetes patients had fewer insertions and more deleted nucleotides, which implies abnormalities in thymic rearrangement. A moderate but significant shortening of TCRB CDR3 length was observed in type 1 diabetes patients in all four CD4+ subsets. Naive, central memory and regulatory TCRB repertoires appeared to be more similar among patients than among healthy donors. PCR might favor shorter templates, but patient and control samples were amplified and corrected together, so any skew would affect both groups equally. HLA sub-analyses involved small numbers of individuals, so any influence of HLA type on TCRB rearrangement remained unresolved.

Each donor gave one peripheral blood draw, averaging roughly 100 mL, which was collected into heparinised tubes. A BD FACSAria II was used to sort naive, central memory, regulatory and stem cell-like memory CD4+ T cells with a panel that included CD45RO, CCR7, CD25, CD127, CD95 and CD27. A purity above 95% was achieved for all sorted populations. PBMCs were isolated immediately by Lymphoprep density gradient centrifugation and stained directly without culture. So that batch effects would be minimized, each experiment stained and sorted samples in pairs, pairing one healthy donor with one patient. Trimming costs V 0 bases and J 2 bases, and their ends lie 6 bases apart. Inclusive of the bounding cysteine and phenylalanine, the CDR3 is 14 residues long. The DNA shown is the 42-base CDR3, in frame from base 1. CDR1 and CDR2, per the germline V gene, are SGHAT and FQNNGV.

The sequence derives from a woman aged 40 to 50 in good health. Sequencing was performed on naive CD4+ T cells from blood. The cell subset or site label for this specimen denotes: true naive CD4+ T cells. The chain links TRBV11-2 with TRBJ2-3, with no D gene named confidently. Read as DNA, the sequence is TGTGCCAGCAGCTTAGATCGGTTCACAGATACGCAGTATTTT. Its protein is CASSLDRFTDTQYF.